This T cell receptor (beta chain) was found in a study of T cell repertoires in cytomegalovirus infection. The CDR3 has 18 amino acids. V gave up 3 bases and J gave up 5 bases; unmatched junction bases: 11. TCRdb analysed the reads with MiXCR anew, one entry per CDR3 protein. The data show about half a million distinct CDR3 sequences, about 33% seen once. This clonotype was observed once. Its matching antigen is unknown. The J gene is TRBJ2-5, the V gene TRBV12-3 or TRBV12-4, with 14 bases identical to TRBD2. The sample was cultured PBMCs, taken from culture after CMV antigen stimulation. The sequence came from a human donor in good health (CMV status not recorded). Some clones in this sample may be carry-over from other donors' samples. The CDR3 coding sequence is TGTGCCAGCAGTTTGTTGGAGGCCAGACTAGCGGGAGGGGAGACCCAGTACTTC. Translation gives CASSLLEARLAGGETQYF.